The T cell receptor (beta chain) under discussion was sequenced for a study of blood T cell repertoires in COVID-19. Germline assignment: CDR1 MDHEN and CDR2 SYDVKM. CDR3 length: 13 amino acids. V lost 7 bases, J lost 5 bases, and 15 bases lay in between. The table came from immunoSEQ multiplex PCR; TCRdb's copy has only in-frame clones and leaves some out. The profile covers roughly 250,000 clones, with approximately 85% appearing a single time and roughly 4% taken by the ten largest. Recovered Cohort 3 donors showed two negative PCRs, clearance, or symptom resolution. The sequenced sample was PBMCs or T cells enriched from blood (not recorded which). The chain joins TRBV28 to TRBJ2-7, with D perhaps TRBD1 (6 bases). The sequence was obtained from a woman in her twenties or thirties who had recovered from COVID-19. In DNA, the CDR3 is TGTGCCAGCAACCGACAGGTACCCCACGAGCAGTACTTC. It yields the protein CASNRQVPHEQYF.